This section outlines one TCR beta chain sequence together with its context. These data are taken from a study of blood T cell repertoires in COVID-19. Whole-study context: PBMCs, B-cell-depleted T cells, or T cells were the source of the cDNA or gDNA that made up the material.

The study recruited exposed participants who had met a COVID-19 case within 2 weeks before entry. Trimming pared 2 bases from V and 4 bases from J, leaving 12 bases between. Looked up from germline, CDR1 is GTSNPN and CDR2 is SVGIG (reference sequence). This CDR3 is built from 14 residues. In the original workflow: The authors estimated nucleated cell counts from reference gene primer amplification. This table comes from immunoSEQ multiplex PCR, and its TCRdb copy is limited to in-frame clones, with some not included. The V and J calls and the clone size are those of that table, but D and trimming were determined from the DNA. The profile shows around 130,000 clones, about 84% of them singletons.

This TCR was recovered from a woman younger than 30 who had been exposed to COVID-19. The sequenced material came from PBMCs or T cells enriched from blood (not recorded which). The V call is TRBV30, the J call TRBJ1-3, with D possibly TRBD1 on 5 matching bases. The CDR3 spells CAWSSAGGGNTIYF. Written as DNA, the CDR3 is TGTGCCTGGAGTTCAGCCGGGGGGGGAAACACCATATATTTT.